This T cell receptor (beta chain) emerged from a study of PD-L1 blockade in urothelial cancer. Clones were sequenced by immunoSEQ multiplex PCR, and TCRdb holds only the in-frame ones, with some missing. The table records about 72,000 clones, 70% to 90% of them present only once. Time point given: pretreatment peripheral blood. This TCR came from a man aged 55 to 70 with urothelial cancer. Here the sequenced sample was PBMCs, taken around atezolizumab (anti-PD-L1) treatment.

In DNA, the CDR3 is TGTGCCTGGGCCGGACAGGGATGGGGGCGGGGTGAGCAGTTCTTC. Protein product: CAWAGQGWGRGEQFF. J is TRBJ2-1 and V is TRBV30; 8 positions match TRBD1. The germline V gene encodes CDR1 GTSNPN and CDR2 SVGIG (reference sequence). This CDR3 has 15 amino acids. The V and J ends lost 5 bases and 9 bases, in that order; junction bases with no gene match: 15.